Below are 28 T cell receptor beta chains sequenced from a single sample in a study of OX40 agonist ivuxolimab in advanced cancers. TCRdb's table, derived via immunoSEQ multiplex PCR, lists solely in-frame clones and lacks some. The sample holds about 55,000 clones, around nine tenths seen once. Sequencing was performed on CD4+ or CD8+ T cells sorted from blood, taken in a trial of the OX40 agonist ivuxolimab. These receptors were collected from an adult with an advanced solid tumor such as melanoma, head and neck, liver or kidney cancer.

V usage is TRBV10-3 and J usage is TRBJ2-3; 10 bases map to TRBD2. The V gene's germline CDR1 is ENHRY and CDR2 SYGVKD. CDR3 length: 16 residues. V dropped 3 bases and J dropped 0; count of bases not matched to a gene: 3. CDR3 nucleotide sequence: TGTGCCATCAGTGATAGGACTAGCGGTAGCACAGATACGCAGTATTTT. Translating it yields CAISDRTSGSTDTQYF.

The chain recombines TRBV15 with TRBJ2-3; 7 nucleotides line up with TRBD1. With 3 bases clipped from V and 1 base from J, the junction kept 7 bases outside the gene matches. Per the germline V gene, CDR1 is LNHNV and CDR2 is YYDKDF (reference sequence). This CDR3 has 16 amino acids. The CDR3 DNA sequence: TGTGCCACCAGCAGGAATCAGGGGGTCGGCACAGATACGCAGTATTTT. Its protein product is CATSRNQGVGTDTQYF. Using reference TRBV15 and TRBJ2-3 for the parts outside the CDR3, the full variable domain is DAMVIQNPRYQVTQFGKPVTLSCSQTLNHNVMYWYQQKSSQAPKLLFHYYDKDFNNEADTPDNFQSRRPNTSFCFLDIRSPGLGDTAMYLCATSRNQGVGTDTQYFGPGTRLTVL.

The chain is built from TRBV7-4 and TRBJ1-3; D uncertain. V was pared by 5 bases and J by 0 bases, with 14 bases between. Germline V lookup: CDR1 SGHVT, CDR2 SQSDAQ. The CDR3 runs 16 residues. The CDR3, as DNA: TGTGCCAGCAGCCACCCCCGGACGGTCTCTGGAAACACCATATATTTT. Its protein product is CASSHPRTVSGNTIYF.

The chain has TRBV15 and TRBJ2-1; D not certain. Germline lookup yields CDR1 LNHNV and CDR2 YYDKDF (reference sequence). The germline V and J ends were trimmed by 0 bases and 0 bases, with 6 bases remaining between them. The CDR3 covers 15 residues. CDR3 nucleotides: TGTGCCACCAGCAGAGACGCGAGCTCCTACAATGAGCAGTTCTTC. Translation: CATSRDASSYNEQFF. Full variable domain (outside the CDR3, taken from reference TRBV15 and TRBJ2-1): DAMVIQNPRYQVTQFGKPVTLSCSQTLNHNVMYWYQQKSSQAPKLLFHYYDKDFNNEADTPDNFQSRRPNTSFCFLDIRSPGLGDTAMYLCATSRDASSYNEQFFGPGTRLTVL.

CDR3 loop: CASSPDGHCEQYF. The CDR3 DNA is TGCGCCAGCAGCCCGGACGGACACTGCGAGCAGTACTTC. The rearrangement links TRBV5-1 to TRBJ2-7; the D gene is possibly TRBD1 (5 bases). Trimming removed 4 bases from V and 6 bases from J, with 14 bases in between. Germline CDR1 is SGHRS and CDR2 is YFSETQ. The CDR3 has 13 residues.

The V and J genes are TRBV28 and TRBJ2-7; no definite D call. The CDR3 is 11 residues long. In germline, CDR1 is MDHEN, CDR2 SYDVKM. Trimming shortened V by 6 bases and J by 2 bases, and 5 bases separated the two germline ends. The DNA of the CDR3 is TGTGCCAGCAGGGCAGCCTACGAGCAGTACTTC. It encodes CASRAAYEQYF.

The chain carries TRBV28 and TRBJ1-3, with 9 nucleotides matching TRBD1. The CDR3 loop spans 17 amino acids. V was clipped by 5 bases and J by 3 bases; unmatched bases: 11. CDR1 MDHEN and CDR2 SYDVKM come from the germline V gene. The DNA for the CDR3 is TGTGCCAGCAGTAACTGGGGACAGGGCCGGGGTGGAAACACCATATATTTT. Translated: CASSNWGQGRGGNTIYF.

The J gene is TRBJ1-5, the V gene TRBV11-2; D is possibly TRBD1 (5 bases). The CDR3 runs 14 residues. Trimming cost V 2 bases and J 5 bases, with 10 bases left between them. Germline CDR1 is SGHAT and CDR2 is FQNNGV. The CDR3 sequence: CASSLSRGDQPQHF. The DNA for the CDR3 is TGTGCCAGCAGCTTATCCCGAGGGGATCAGCCCCAGCATTTT.

V gene TRBV7-8 combines with J gene TRBJ2-3, with unresolved D. The CDR3 runs to 15 residues. With 0 bases removed from V and 4 bases from J, the gap between germline ends came to 11 bases. Looked up from germline, CDR1 is SGHVS and CDR2 is FQNEAQ. In DNA form, the CDR3 reads TGTGCCAGCAGCTTAGCCCAGATCTCCGCAGATACGCAGTATTTT. It is translated as CASSLAQISADTQYF.

The J gene is TRBJ1-2, the V gene TRBV7-2, with 7 bases that match TRBD1. After removal of 0 bases from V and 5 bases from J, the junction contained 9 bases not matched to a gene. The CDR3 is 16 amino acids. Germline CDR1 reads SGHTA; CDR2 reads FQGNSA. CDR3 bases: TGTGCCAGCAGCTTAGCCCCGGACAGGTTCATATATGGCTACACCTTC. Protein: CASSLAPDRFIYGYTF. Combining the CDR3 with reference TRBV7-2 and TRBJ1-2 gives the whole variable domain GAGVSQSPSNKVTEKGKDVELRCDPISGHTALYWYRQSLGQGLEFLIYFQGNSAPDKSGLPSDRFSAERTGGSVSTLTIQRTQQEDSAVYLCASSLAPDRFIYGYTFGSGTRLTVV.

V is TRBV27 and J is TRBJ1-6; TRBD1 might be the D (5 bases). Germline lookup yields CDR1 MNHEY and CDR2 SMNVEV (reference sequence). CDR3 length: 14 residues. V was pared by 5 bases and J by 12 bases, with 17 bases between. The CDR3 sequence is CASSPGTVSGPLHF. DNA of the CDR3: TGTGCCAGCAGTCCCGGGACGGTGTCGGGACCCCTCCACTTT.

The chain links TRBV27 to TRBJ2-5, with 8 bases identical to TRBD2. In germline, CDR1 is MNHEY, CDR2 SMNVEV (reference sequence). The CDR3 contains 15 residues. With V trimmed by 6 bases and J by 7 bases, 13 bases remained unmatched. In DNA form, the CDR3 reads TGTGCCAGCAGAACCCCAGCGGGGGTGGGGGTGACCCAGTACTTC. Translating gives CASRTPAGVGVTQYF.

The rearrangement links TRBV28 to TRBJ2-3, with D perhaps TRBD2 (5 bases). The V end was cut by 2 bases, the J end by 0 bases, with 9 bases between. Germline CDR1 is MDHEN and CDR2 is SYDVKM. The CDR3 consists of 15 residues. This CDR3 reads CASSLQRLSTDTQYF. CDR3 bases: TGTGCCAGCAGTTTACAGCGGCTTAGCACAGATACGCAGTATTTT.

The J gene is TRBJ1-1, the V gene TRBV19, with D unresolved. Trimming pared 4 bases from V and 1 base from J, leaving 7 bases between. The germline V gene encodes CDR1 LNHDA and CDR2 SQIVND (reference sequence). The CDR3 length is 13 residues. CDR3 bases: TGTGCCAGTAGTAATTGGGGGAACACTGAAGCTTTCTTT. Amino acids: CASSNWGNTEAFF.

The genes are TRBV2 and TRBJ1-5; TRBD1 agrees at 7 bases. There are 14 residues in the CDR3. Germline CDR1 is SNHLY and CDR2 is FYNNEI. V lost 8 bases to trimming and J lost 2 bases; unmatched junction nucleotides: 6. The CDR3 bases are TGTGCCAGCCGTACAGGGGCTCGCAATCAGCCCCAGCATTTT. This sequence encodes CASRTGARNQPQHF.

The rearrangement uses TRBV19 and TRBJ2-2, with 11 bases that match TRBD2. The CDR3 contains 15 residues. V lost 5 bases to trimming and J lost 5 bases; unmatched junction nucleotides: 4. Germline CDR1 LNHDA, CDR2 SQIVND (reference sequence). In DNA form, the CDR3 reads TGTGCCAGTAGTGGTCCTAGCGGGGGGACCGGGGAGCTGTTTTTT. Its protein is CASSGPSGGTGELFF.

This chain uses TRBV6-1 with TRBJ1-4, with D possibly matching TRBD1 (5 bases). V was trimmed by 1 base and J by 8 bases, leaving 14 bases between them. This CDR3 has 15 residues. Germline values: CDR1 MNHNS, CDR2 SASEGT. The CDR3 DNA reads as TGTGCCAGCAGTGAAGGAGCGTCGGGACGGGAAAAACTGTTTTTT. It encodes CASSEGASGREKLFF.

This chain uses TRBV10-3 with TRBJ2-3; 9 bases map to TRBD2. Germline-derived CDR1 and CDR2 are ENHRY and SYGVKD. The CDR3 spans 15 residues. The junction had 4 bases not matched to a gene; V was cut back by 4 bases and J by 2 bases. CDR3 loop: CAISGAGGFTDTQYF. The CDR3, as DNA: TGTGCCATCAGTGGAGCGGGGGGTTTCACAGATACGCAGTATTTT.

This rearrangement joins TRBV6-6 to TRBJ1-6, with D maybe TRBD1 (5 bases). Germline loops: CDR1 MNHNY, CDR2 SVGAGI (reference sequence). The germline V and J ends were trimmed by 6 bases and 0 bases, with 9 bases remaining between them. The CDR3 runs 15 residues. DNA of the CDR3: TGTGCCAGCAGGGAGGGGAGCTCCTATAATTCACCCCTCCACTTT. Amino acids: CASREGSSYNSPLHF.

The chain is built from TRBV6-1 and TRBJ2-2, with D uncertain. The CDR3 loop spans 14 amino acids. V was pared by 6 bases and J by 8 bases, with 16 bases between. The V gene's germline CDR1 is MNHNS and CDR2 SASEGT. The CDR3 coding sequence is TGTGCCAGCAGGTCGGCCACCCTAACGGGGGAGCTGTTTTTT. Residues: CASRSATLTGELFF.

This clone is a singleton in its sample. V gene TRBV7-3 combines with J gene TRBJ1-6; D is ambiguous. This CDR3 spans 13 amino acids. Germline-derived CDR1 and CDR2 are SGHTA and FQGTGA. Trimming took 2 bases from V and 5 from J, leaving 4 bases between them. The CDR3 is CASSLQNNSPLHF. DNA of the CDR3: TGTGCCAGCAGCTTACAAAATAATTCACCCCTCCACTTT.

By share, this clone counts as medium-sized (0.01 to 0.1%). The chain combines TRBV2 with TRBJ2-7, with a tentative D call TRBD2 (7 bases). Trimming took off 4 bases at V and 3 bases at J, with 25 bases between the two ends. The CDR3 consists of 18 residues. Germline values: CDR1 SNHLY, CDR2 FYNNEI. CDR3 protein: CASSGGGIPGTSFYEQYF. DNA for the CDR3: TGTGCCAGCAGTGGGGGGGGGATACCCGGGACATCGTTCTACGAGCAGTACTTC.

The chain has TRBV15 and TRBJ2-3; D is unclear. Trimming shortened V by 0 bases and J by 5 bases, and 12 bases separated the two germline ends. From germline, CDR1 is LNHNV and CDR2 YYDKDF (reference sequence). The CDR3 has 15 residues. CDR3 amino acids: CATSRDLSGRDTQYF. CDR3 sequence (DNA): TGTGCCACCAGCAGAGATCTCTCAGGCAGAGATACGCAGTATTTT.

The chain employs TRBV6-1 and TRBJ2-7, with unresolved D. V was shortened by 5 bases and J by 0 bases, with 8 bases between the two germline ends. Looked up from germline, CDR1 is MNHNS and CDR2 is SASEGT. The CDR3 totals 13 residues. The CDR3 nucleotides read TGTGCCAGCAGTCCCCCCAGCTCCTACGAGCAGTACTTC. Residues: CASSPPSSYEQYF.

The chain links TRBV30 to TRBJ1-1, with 7 bases identical to TRBD1. Trimming removed 5 bases from V and 3 bases from J; junction bases left unmatched: 9. The CDR3 is made up of 14 amino acids. The germline V gene has CDR1 GTSNPN and CDR2 SVGIG (reference sequence). In DNA, the CDR3 is TGTGCCTGGCGCAGGAGGGGGCTCGACACTGAAGCTTTCTTT. Its translation: CAWRRRGLDTEAFF.

The J gene is TRBJ2-5, the V gene TRBV6-5; D uncertain. The CDR3 runs to 11 residues. V was pared by 2 bases and J by 4 bases, with 2 bases between. In germline, CDR1 is MNHEY, CDR2 SVGAGI. CDR3 nucleotides: TGTGCCAGCAGTTACGGAGAGACCCAGTACTTC. It translates to CASSYGETQYF.

The chain joins TRBV5-1 to TRBJ1-1, with TRBD1 matching 7 bases. CDR3 length equals 12 residues. V was clipped by 6 bases and J by 4 bases; unmatched bases: 3. Germline CDR1 is SGHRS and CDR2 is YFSETQ. This chain's CDR3 is CASNSGGTEAFF. DNA of the CDR3: TGCGCCAGCAACTCAGGGGGCACTGAAGCTTTCTTT.

This clone came up a few times. The genes are TRBV6-5 and TRBJ1-3; D not certain. The CDR3 covers 14 residues. Germline CDR1 reads MNHEY; CDR2 reads SVGAGI. Trimming removed 5 bases from V and 8 bases from J, with 16 bases in between. The CDR3 here is CASSLQPGLDTIYF. In DNA, the CDR3 is TGTGCCAGCAGTCTCCAGCCTGGTCTCGACACCATATATTTT.